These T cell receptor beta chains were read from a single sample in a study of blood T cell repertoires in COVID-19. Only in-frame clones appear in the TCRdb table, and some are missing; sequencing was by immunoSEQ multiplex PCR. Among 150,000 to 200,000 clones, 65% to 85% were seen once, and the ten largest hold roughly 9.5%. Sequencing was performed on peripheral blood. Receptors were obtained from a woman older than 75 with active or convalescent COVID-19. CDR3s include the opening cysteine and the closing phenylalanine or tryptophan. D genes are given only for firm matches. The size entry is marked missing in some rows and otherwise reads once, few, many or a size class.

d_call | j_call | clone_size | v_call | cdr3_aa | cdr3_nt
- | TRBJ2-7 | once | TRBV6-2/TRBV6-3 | CASSDRVPAPEQYF | TGTGCCAGCAGTGACCGGGTCCCAGCTCCCGAGCAGTACTTC
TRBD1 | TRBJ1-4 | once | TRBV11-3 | CASSSPDRDREKLFF | TGTGCCAGCAGCTCCCCGGACAGGGATCGAGAAAAACTGTTTTTT
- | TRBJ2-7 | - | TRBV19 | CASSIDAQGRVGYEQYF | TGTGCCAGTAGTATAGATGCCCAAGGGCGGGTCGGCTACGAGCAGTACTTC
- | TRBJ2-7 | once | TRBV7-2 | CASSPQGFAYEQYF | TGTGCCAGCAGCCCCCAGGGTTTTGCCTACGAGCAGTACTTC
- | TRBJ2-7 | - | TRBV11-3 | CASSLSETGPYEQYF | TGTGCCAGCAGCTTATCGGAGACAGGTCCCTACGAGCAGTACTTC
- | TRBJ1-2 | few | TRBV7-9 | CASSLGSGGDYGYTF | TGTGCCAGCAGCTTAGGGTCCGGGGGAGACTATGGCTACACCTTC
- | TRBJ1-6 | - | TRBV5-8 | CASRSGGDSPLHF | TGTGCCAGCCGTTCGGGGGGGGATTCACCCCTCCACTTT
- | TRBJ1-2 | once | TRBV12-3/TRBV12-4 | CASSHTNLYGYTF | TGTGCCAGCAGCCACACCAACCTCTATGGCTACACCTTC
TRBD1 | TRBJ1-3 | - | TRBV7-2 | CASSTRGGTGEGNTIYF | TGTGCCAGCAGCACCCGCGGCGGGACAGGGGAAGGGAACACCATATATTTT
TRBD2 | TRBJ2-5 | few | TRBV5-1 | CASSLPSGGETQYF | TGCGCCAGCAGCTTGCCTAGCGGGGGGGAGACCCAGTACTTC
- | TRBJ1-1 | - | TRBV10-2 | CASRKGVVTENTEAFF | TGCGCCAGCAGGAAGGGGGTTGTAACCGAGAACACTGAAGCTTTCTTT
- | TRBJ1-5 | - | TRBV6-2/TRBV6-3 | CASSYHGGDSNQPQHF | TGTGCCAGCAGTTACCATGGGGGGGATAGCAATCAGCCCCAGCATTTT
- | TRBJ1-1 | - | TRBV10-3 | CAIRTETENTEAFF | TGTGCCATCAGAACGGAGACGGAGAACACTGAAGCTTTCTTT
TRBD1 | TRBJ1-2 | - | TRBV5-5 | CASSLGQGGYGYTF | TGTGCCAGCAGCTTGGGACAGGGCGGCTATGGCTACACCTTC
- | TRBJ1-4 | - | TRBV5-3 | CARSRRPPGNEKLFF | TGTGCCAGAAGCCGGCGGCCGCCCGGCAATGAAAAACTGTTTTTT
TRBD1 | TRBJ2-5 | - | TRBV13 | CASSFTRGPQETQYF | TGTGCCAGCAGCTTCACGAGGGGGCCCCAAGAGACCCAGTACTTC
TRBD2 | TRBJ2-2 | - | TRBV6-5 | CASSLIAGVPTGELFF | TGTGCCAGCAGTTTAATAGCGGGGGTGCCTACCGGGGAGCTGTTTTTT
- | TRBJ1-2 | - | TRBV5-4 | CASSIARDSPGYGYTF | TGTGCCAGCAGCATTGCCCGGGACTCCCCAGGATATGGCTACACCTTC